This entry lists 3 T cell receptor beta chains sequenced from one sample in a study of blood T cell repertoires in COVID-19. Measured with immunoSEQ multiplex PCR; TCRdb has only the in-frame clones, and not every one. In the table there are around 75,000 clones, approximately 90% of which are singletons. Sequenced material: peripheral blood. All receptors derive from a man in his sixties with acute or convalescent COVID-19.

The chain employs TRBV29-1 and TRBJ1-1, with 7 nucleotides matching TRBD1. Germline values: CDR1 SQVTM, CDR2 ANQGSEA. The CDR3 loop spans 14 amino acids. V lost 6 bases and J lost 0; bases outside the gene matches: 7. Here the CDR3 DNA reads TGCAGCGTGGAACGGGACAGTCTGAACACTGAAGCTTTCTTT. This codes for CSVERDSLNTEAFF.

V and J are TRBV5-1 and TRBJ1-2; 9 positions match TRBD1. The germline gives CDR1 SGHRS, CDR2 YFSETQ. The CDR3 has 13 residues. V was pared by 4 bases and J by 10 bases, with 8 bases of the junction left unmatched. CDR3 nucleotide sequence: TGCGCCAGCAGCAAGGGACAGGGAGACTTCTACACCTTC. This encodes CASSKGQGDFYTF.

The chain carries TRBV6-1 and TRBJ2-2; maybe TRBD1 (5 bases). Deletions cut 0 bases from V and 3 bases from J, with 8 bases between. The length of the CDR3 is 15 residues. Germline values: CDR1 MNHNS, CDR2 SASEGT. CDR3 loop: CASSEARGDTGELFF. The DNA for the CDR3 is TGTGCCAGCAGTGAAGCTAGGGGTGACACCGGGGAGCTGTTTTTT.